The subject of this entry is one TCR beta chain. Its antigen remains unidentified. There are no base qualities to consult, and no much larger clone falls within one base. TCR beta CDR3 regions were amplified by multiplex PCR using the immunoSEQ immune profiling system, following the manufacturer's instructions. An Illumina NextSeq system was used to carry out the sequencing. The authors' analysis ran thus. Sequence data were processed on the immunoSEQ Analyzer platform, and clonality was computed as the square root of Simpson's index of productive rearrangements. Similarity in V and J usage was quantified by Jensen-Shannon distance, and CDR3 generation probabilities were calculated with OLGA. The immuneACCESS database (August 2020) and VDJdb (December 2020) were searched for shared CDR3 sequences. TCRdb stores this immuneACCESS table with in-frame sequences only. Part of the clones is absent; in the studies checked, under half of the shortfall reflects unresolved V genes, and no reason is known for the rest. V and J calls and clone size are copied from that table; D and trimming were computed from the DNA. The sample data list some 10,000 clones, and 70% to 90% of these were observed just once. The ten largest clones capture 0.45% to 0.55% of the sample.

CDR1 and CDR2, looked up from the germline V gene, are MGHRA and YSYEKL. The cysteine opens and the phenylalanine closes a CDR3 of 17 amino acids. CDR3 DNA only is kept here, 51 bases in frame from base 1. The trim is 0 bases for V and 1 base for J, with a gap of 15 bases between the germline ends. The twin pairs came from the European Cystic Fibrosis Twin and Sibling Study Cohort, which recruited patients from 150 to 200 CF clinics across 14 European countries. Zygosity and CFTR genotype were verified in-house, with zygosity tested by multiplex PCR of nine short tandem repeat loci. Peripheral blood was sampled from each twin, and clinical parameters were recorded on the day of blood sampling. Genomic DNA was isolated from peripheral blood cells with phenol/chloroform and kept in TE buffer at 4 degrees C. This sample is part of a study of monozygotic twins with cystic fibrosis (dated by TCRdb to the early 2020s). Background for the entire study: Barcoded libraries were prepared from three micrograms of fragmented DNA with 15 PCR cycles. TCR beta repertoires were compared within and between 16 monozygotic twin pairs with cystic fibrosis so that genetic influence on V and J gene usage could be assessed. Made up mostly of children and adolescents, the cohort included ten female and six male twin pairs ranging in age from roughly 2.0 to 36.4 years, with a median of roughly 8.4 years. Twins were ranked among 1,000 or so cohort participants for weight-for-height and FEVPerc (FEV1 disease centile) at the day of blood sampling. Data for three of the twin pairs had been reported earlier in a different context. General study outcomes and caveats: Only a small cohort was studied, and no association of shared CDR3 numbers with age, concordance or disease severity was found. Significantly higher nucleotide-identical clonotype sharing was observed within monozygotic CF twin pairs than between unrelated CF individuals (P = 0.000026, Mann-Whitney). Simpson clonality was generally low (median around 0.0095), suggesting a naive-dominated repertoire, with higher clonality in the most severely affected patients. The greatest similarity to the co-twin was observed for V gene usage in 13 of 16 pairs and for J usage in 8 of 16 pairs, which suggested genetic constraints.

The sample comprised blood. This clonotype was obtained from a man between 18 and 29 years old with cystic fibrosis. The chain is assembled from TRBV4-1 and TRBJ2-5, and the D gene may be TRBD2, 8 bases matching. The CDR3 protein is CASSQEGLGGLQETQYF. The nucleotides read TGCGCCAGCAGCCAAGAGGGACTAGGGGGCCTCCAAGAGACCCAGTACTTC.